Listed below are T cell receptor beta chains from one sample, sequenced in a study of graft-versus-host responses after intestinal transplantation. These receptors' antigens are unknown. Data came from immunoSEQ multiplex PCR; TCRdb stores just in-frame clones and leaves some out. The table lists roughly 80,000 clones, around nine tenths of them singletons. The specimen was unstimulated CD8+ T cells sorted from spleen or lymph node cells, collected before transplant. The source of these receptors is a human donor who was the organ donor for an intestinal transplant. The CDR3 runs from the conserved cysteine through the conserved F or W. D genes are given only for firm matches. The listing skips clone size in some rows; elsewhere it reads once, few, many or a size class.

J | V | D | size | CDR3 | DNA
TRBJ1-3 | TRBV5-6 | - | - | CASSLVGSGNTIYF | TGTGCCAGCAGCTTGGTAGGGTCTGGAAACACCATATATTTT
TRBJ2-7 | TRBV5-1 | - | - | CASSLSWGTYEQYF | TGCGCCAGCAGCTTGTCTTGGGGAACCTACGAGCAGTACTTC
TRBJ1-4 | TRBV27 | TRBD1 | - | CASSLGGTAPNEKLFF | TGTGCCAGCAGTTTGGGGGGGACAGCGCCTAATGAAAAACTGTTTTTT
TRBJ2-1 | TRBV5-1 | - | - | CASSLVGYNEQFF | TGCGCCAGCAGCTTGGTCGGGTACAATGAGCAGTTCTTC
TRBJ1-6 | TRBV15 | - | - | CATSSLGGGSPLHF | TGTGCCACCAGCAGTTTAGGGGGGGGGTCACCCCTCCACTTT
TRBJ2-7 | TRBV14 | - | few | CASSQDNREAYEQYF | TGTGCCAGCAGCCAAGATAACAGGGAGGCCTACGAGCAGTACTTC
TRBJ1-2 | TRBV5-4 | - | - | CASSGTSANYGYTF | TGTGCCAGCAGCGGGACATCGGCTAACTATGGCTACACCTTC
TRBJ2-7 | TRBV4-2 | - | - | CASSQEAQGAYEQYF | TGTGCCAGCAGCCAAGAGGCGCAGGGAGCCTACGAGCAGTACTTC
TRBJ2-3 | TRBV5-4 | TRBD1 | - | CASSFGTGQQDTQYF | TGTGCCAGCAGCTTCGGGACAGGTCAGCAAGATACGCAGTATTTT
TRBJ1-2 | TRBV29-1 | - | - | CSVEGSGGGYGYTF | TGCAGCGTTGAAGGTTCGGGGGGCGGCTATGGCTACACCTTC
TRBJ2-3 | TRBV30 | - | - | CACRTASTDTQYF | TGTGCCTGTAGGACAGCAAGCACAGATACGCAGTATTTT
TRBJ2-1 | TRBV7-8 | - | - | CASSSPSSDGPEQFF | TGTGCCAGCAGCTCCCCGTCCTCGGACGGTCCAGAGCAGTTCTTC
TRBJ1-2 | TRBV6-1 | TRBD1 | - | CASSTGDPTNYGYTF | TGTGCCAGCAGTACAGGGGACCCTACAAACTATGGCTACACCTTC
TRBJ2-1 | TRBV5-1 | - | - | CASSYQGGDNEQFF | TGCGCCAGCAGCTACCAGGGGGGGGACAATGAGCAGTTCTTC
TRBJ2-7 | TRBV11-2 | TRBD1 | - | CASSLGVGYRGLYEQYF | TGTGCCAGCAGCTTAGGGGTGGGATACAGGGGGCTCTACGAGCAGTACTTC
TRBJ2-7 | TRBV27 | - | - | CASSSTAVSYEQYF | TGTGCCAGCAGTTCTACAGCCGTCTCCTACGAGCAGTACTTC
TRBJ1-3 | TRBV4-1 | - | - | CASSQKPQGFGNTIYF | TGCGCCAGCAGCCAAAAGCCCCAGGGGTTTGGAAACACCATATATTTT
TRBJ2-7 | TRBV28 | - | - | CASRSAAHEQYF | TGTGCCAGCAGGTCCGCTGCCCACGAGCAGTACTTC
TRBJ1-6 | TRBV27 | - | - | CASSLSGFGYSPLHF | TGTGCCAGCAGTTTGTCAGGGTTCGGATACTCACCCCTCCACTTT
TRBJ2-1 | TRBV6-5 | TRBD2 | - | CASSYTGGLSYNEQFF | TGTGCCAGCAGTTACACGGGGGGGTTGTCCTACAATGAGCAGTTCTTC
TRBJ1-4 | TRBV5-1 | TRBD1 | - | CASSLATGGSNEKLFF | TGCGCCAGCAGCTTGGCGACAGGGGGATCTAATGAAAAACTGTTTTTT
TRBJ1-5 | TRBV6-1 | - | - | CASSESTGPYQPQHF | TGTGCCAGCAGTGAGTCCACAGGACCGTATCAGCCCCAGCATTTT
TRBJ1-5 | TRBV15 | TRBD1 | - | CATSTYVSGQGDQPQHF | TGTGCCACCAGCACCTACGTATCGGGACAGGGTGATCAGCCCCAGCATTTT
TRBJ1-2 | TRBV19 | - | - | CASIERQSFDGYTF | TGTGCCAGTATTGAAAGACAGTCCTTCGATGGCTACACCTTC
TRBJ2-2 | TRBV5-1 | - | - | CASSGAGTTNTGELFF | TGCGCCAGCAGCGGGGCTGGGACAACTAACACCGGGGAGCTGTTTTTT
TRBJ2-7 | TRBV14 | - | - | CASSQKITSYEQYF | TGTGCCAGCAGCCAGAAGATCACCTCCTACGAGCAGTACTTC
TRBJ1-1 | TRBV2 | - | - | CARTANTEAFF | TGTGCCAGGACAGCGAACACTGAAGCTTTCTTT
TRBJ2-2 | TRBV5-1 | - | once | CASFNPGHRITGELFF | TGCGCCAGCTTCAATCCGGGACACCGAATCACCGGGGAGCTGTTTTTT
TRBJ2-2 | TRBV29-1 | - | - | CSVVGREGTGELFF | TGCAGCGTTGTTGGCAGGGAAGGAACCGGGGAGCTGTTTTTT
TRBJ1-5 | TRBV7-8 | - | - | CASSLVGLVYNVLYSNQPQHF | TGTGCCAGCAGCTTAGTAGGTTTGGTATACAATGTCCTATATAGCAATCAGCCCCAGCATTTT
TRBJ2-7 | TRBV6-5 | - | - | CASSHGAEHYEQYF | TGTGCCAGCAGCCACGGGGCAGAGCATTACGAGCAGTACTTC
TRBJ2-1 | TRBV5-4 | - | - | CASYNHGERSYNEQFF | TGTGCCAGCTACAACCACGGGGAGAGGTCCTACAATGAGCAGTTCTTC
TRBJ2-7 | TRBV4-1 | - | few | CASSLRTSNYEQYF | TGCGCCAGCAGCTTAAGGACTTCTAACTACGAGCAGTACTTC
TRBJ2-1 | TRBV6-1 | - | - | CASSEAAGVGATYNEQFF | TGTGCCAGCAGTGAAGCGGCCGGGGTAGGGGCCACCTACAATGAGCAGTTCTTC
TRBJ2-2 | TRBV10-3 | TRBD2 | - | CAIRETSGGHSTNTGELFF | TGTGCCATCAGAGAGACTAGCGGGGGCCATAGTACGAACACCGGGGAGCTGTTTTTT
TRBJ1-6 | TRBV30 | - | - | CAWSVASNSPLHF | TGTGCCTGGAGTGTAGCCAGTAATTCACCCCTCCACTTT
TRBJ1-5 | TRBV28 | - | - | CASSFPGADPGQPQHF | TGTGCCAGCAGTTTTCCGGGGGCGGACCCGGGACAGCCCCAGCATTTT
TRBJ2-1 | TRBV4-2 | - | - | CASSQERVGSYNEQFF | TGTGCCAGCAGCCAAGAGCGGGTAGGCTCCTACAATGAGCAGTTCTTC
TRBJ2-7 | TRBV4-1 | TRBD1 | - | CASTPVTTGGYEQYF | TGCGCCAGCACCCCCGTCACAACAGGGGGCTACGAGCAGTACTTC
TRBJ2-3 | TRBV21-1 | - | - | CASSQVRGGPITDTQYF | TGTGCCAGCAGCCAAGTGAGGGGGGGACCAATCACAGATACGCAGTATTTT
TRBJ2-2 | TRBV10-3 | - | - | CAISDIFLLGGLANTGELFF | TGTGCCATCAGTGATATTTTTTTGTTGGGGGGGCTCGCGAACACCGGGGAGCTGTTTTTT
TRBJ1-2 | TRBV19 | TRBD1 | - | CASSPGQWQVRTF | TGTGCCAGTAGTCCGGGACAGTGGCAGGTCAGGACCTTC
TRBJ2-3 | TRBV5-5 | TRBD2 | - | CASSRAPGTSGGETDTQYF | TGTGCCAGCAGCCGGGCTCCCGGGACTAGCGGGGGGGAAACAGATACGCAGTATTTT
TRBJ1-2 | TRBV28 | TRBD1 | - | CASSLQGVTHTF | TGTGCCAGCAGTTTACAGGGGGTAACTCACACCTTC
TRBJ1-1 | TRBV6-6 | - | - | CASRLDGTEAFF | TGTGCCAGCAGACTTGACGGGACTGAAGCTTTCTTT
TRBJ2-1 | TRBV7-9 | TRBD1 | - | CASSLRDRDNEQFF | TGTGCCAGCAGCCTCCGGGACAGAGACAATGAGCAGTTCTTC
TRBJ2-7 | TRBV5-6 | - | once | CASSSSGTSRDEQYF | TGTGCCAGCAGCTCGAGCGGCACTAGCCGTGACGAGCAGTACTTC
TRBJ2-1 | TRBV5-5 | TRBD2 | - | CASSLGLAGLNEQFF | TGTGCCAGCAGCTTGGGTTTAGCGGGGTTGAATGAGCAGTTCTTC
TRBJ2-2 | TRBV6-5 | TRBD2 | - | CASSVTSGGTGELFF | TGTGCCAGCAGTGTGACTAGCGGGGGCACCGGGGAGCTGTTTTTT
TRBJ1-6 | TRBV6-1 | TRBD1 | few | CASSERQGDNSPLHF | TGTGCCAGCAGTGAGAGACAGGGGGATAATTCACCCCTCCACTTT
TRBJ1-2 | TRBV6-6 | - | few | CASSYTTSYGYTF | TGTGCCAGCAGTTACACTACGAGCTATGGCTACACCTTC
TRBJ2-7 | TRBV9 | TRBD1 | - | CASSVGTGTYEQYF | TGTGCCAGCAGCGTAGGGACAGGGACCTACGAGCAGTACTTC